A single sample gave rise to the 20 T cell receptor beta chains below, sequenced in a study of T cell repertoires in cytomegalovirus infection (dated by TCRdb to about 2019). This sample was sequenced with an Illumina HiSeq 1500. The public sequencing data were trimmed at Q25 with fastp and processed into clonotypes with MiXCR by TCRdb, which kept only in-frame beta chains. Identical CDR3 protein sequences are pooled into one entry, listed with their most common genes and DNA. For this sample the table gives 100,000 to 150,000 distinct CDR3 sequences, of which 20% to 30% were detected only once. The ten largest clones add up to approximately 35% of the sample. These receptors' antigens are unknown. Source material: PBMCs, sequenced either directly or after in vitro stimulation (not recorded which). These receptors all come from a human donor in good health (CMV status not recorded). Some clones in this sample may be carry-over from other donors' samples.

The table lists this clonotype with many counts. The chain combines TRBV7-8 with TRBJ2-3; D unresolved. This CDR3 region has 13 residues. Germline lookup yields CDR1 SGHVS and CDR2 FQNEAQ. Trimming shortened V by 3 bases and J by 3 bases, and 7 bases separated the two germline ends. The CDR3 nucleotides read TGTGCCAGCAGCTTTACAGAGACAGATACGCAGTATTTT. Translated, it gives CASSFTETDTQYF.

This clonotype was seen many times. CDR3 residues: CASSLGSGEQYV. The CDR3, as DNA: TGTGCCAGCAGCTTAGGCTCGGGCGAGCAGTACGTC. The chain combines TRBV7-2 with TRBJ2-7; D not certain. CDR1 is SGHTA, CDR2 FQGNSA, per germline. The CDR3 has 12 residues. V lost 1 base and J 6 bases, leaving 7 bases between the germline ends.

This clonotype has only one observation. The chain employs TRBV10-3 and TRBJ1-2; 7 bases fit TRBD1. With V trimmed by 3 bases and J by 6 bases, 7 bases remained unmatched. Germline V gene sequence: CDR1 ENHRY, CDR2 SYGVKD. This CDR3 region has 14 residues. The CDR3 nucleotides are TGTGCCATCAGTGATGTTCAAGGGGGCGATGGCTACACCTTC. This codes for CAISDVQGGDGYTF.

This chain uses TRBV7-8 with TRBJ2-1, with D uncertain. CDR1 is SGHVS, CDR2 FQNEAQ, per germline. The CDR3 covers 14 residues. V was clipped by 4 bases and J by 9 bases, with 16 bases between them. CDR3 DNA sequence: TGTGCCAGCAGCTCGATCGTCCCTCTCCTTGAGCAGTTCTTC. Translated, it gives CASSSIVPLLEQFF.

The V gene is TRBV7-2, the J gene TRBJ1-6; D is uncertain. This CDR3 is 19 amino acids long. V was shortened by 5 bases and J by 0 bases, with 20 bases between the two germline ends. Germline CDR1 reads SGHTA; CDR2 reads FQGNSA. For the CDR3, the DNA is TGTGCCAGCAGCCATTTTCTACGAGACTTAAGCTCCTATAATTCACCCCTCCACTTT. Translating it yields CASSHFLRDLSSYNSPLHF.

This clonotype was detected ten times or more. The chain employs TRBV28 and TRBJ1-1; a weak D match, TRBD1 (6 bases). The germline V and J ends were trimmed by 7 bases and 8 bases, with 20 bases remaining between them. The germline gives CDR1 MDHEN, CDR2 SYDVKM. The CDR3 has 14 amino acids. CDR3 amino acids: CASKGGGSGPEAFF. The CDR3 region has the DNA TGTGCCAGCAAGGGGGGCGGGTCCGGCCCCGAAGCTTTCTTT.

This clonotype was seen more than once but under ten times. This rearrangement joins TRBV19 to TRBJ2-1; tentatively, D is TRBD1 (6 bases). Trimming removed 3 bases from V and 9 bases from J, with 18 bases in between. CDR3 size: 15 residues. CDR1 and CDR2 from the germline V gene are LNHDA and SQIVND (reference sequence). This CDR3 reads CASSMTGQSHSEQFF. As DNA, the CDR3 is TGTGCCAGTAGTATGACGGGACAATCCCATTCTGAGCAGTTCTTC.

This clonotype came up many times. The chain couples TRBV7-2 to TRBJ1-4, with D tentatively TRBD1 (5 bases). The CDR3 length is 18 residues. Germline V lookup: CDR1 SGHTA, CDR2 FQGNSA. V shed 4 bases and J shed 6 bases, with 24 bases lying between them. The CDR3 region is CASSSAPHQQGIHEKLFF. CDR3 nucleotides: TGTGCCAGCAGCTCGGCGCCTCACCAGCAGGGTATACATGAAAAACTGTTTTTT.

This chain joins TRBV6-5 and TRBJ1-1; D might be TRBD1 (6 bases). The CDR3 totals 15 residues. Germline V gene lookup returns CDR1 MNHEY and CDR2 SVGAGI. Between the trimmed V and J ends, which lost 7 bases and 5 bases, there was a span of 20 bases. The CDR3 region is CASIKGRGGRTEAFF. In DNA, the CDR3 is TGTGCCAGCATAAAAGGAAGGGGGGGCAGAACTGAAGCTTTCTTT.

The table lists this clonotype with a few counts. The V call is TRBV24-1, the J call TRBJ2-1; 9 bases are a match to TRBD1. In germline, CDR1 is KGHDR, CDR2 SFDVKD. V was clipped by 3 bases and J by 4 bases; unmatched bases: 3. The CDR3 covers 15 residues. CDR3: CATSDPGQGYNEQFF. The CDR3 region has the DNA TGTGCCACCAGTGATCCGGGACAGGGATACAATGAGCAGTTCTTC.

CDR3 amino acids: CSVSGTGYDYGYTF. The CDR3 nucleotides read TGCAGCGTTTCCGGGACAGGGTATGACTATGGCTACACCTTC. J is TRBJ1-2 and V is TRBV29-1, with 9 bases fitting TRBD1. Trimming at V came to 5 bases and at J to 3 bases, leaving 7 bases not matched to a gene. The germline gives CDR1 SQVTM, CDR2 ANQGSEA. The CDR3 length is 14 residues.

The chain has TRBV28 and TRBJ1-5; D not certain. The CDR3 sequence is 13 residues long. From germline, CDR1 is MDHEN and CDR2 SYDVKM. Trimming shortened V by 6 bases and J by 1 base, and 7 bases separated the two germline ends. This CDR3 reads CASRTASNQPQHF. CDR3 DNA sequence: TGTGCCAGCAGGACGGCCAGCAATCAGCCCCAGCATTTT.

This clonotype has more than one count but fewer than ten. The V call is TRBV30, the J call TRBJ2-7; TRBD2 aligns across 8 bases. V shed 0 bases, J shed 2 bases, and the junction held 9 bases outside the gene matches. The CDR3 contains 16 residues. CDR1 and CDR2 from the germline V gene are GTSNPN and SVGIG (reference sequence). CDR3 region: CAWSVRGTSETYEQYF. CDR3 nucleotides: TGTGCCTGGAGTGTACGGGGGACTAGTGAGACCTACGAGCAGTACTTC.

The chain is built from TRBV4-2 and TRBJ2-7, with 15 bases lining up with TRBD2. Looked up from germline, CDR1 is LGHNA and CDR2 is YNFKEQ. V shed 2 bases, J shed 0 bases, and the junction held 11 bases outside the gene matches. CDR3 length: 20 residues. The CDR3 sequence: CASSQTPGTSGRPNSYEQYF. CDR3 nucleotides: TGTGCCAGCAGCCAAACTCCCGGGACTAGCGGGAGGCCTAACTCCTACGAGCAGTACTTC.

This clonotype was counted between two and nine times. The chain carries TRBV4-3 and TRBJ2-1; D is perhaps TRBD2 (5 bases). The germline V and J ends were trimmed by 3 bases and 9 bases, with 12 bases remaining between them. Germline CDR1 and CDR2: LGHNA and YSLEER. The CDR3 has 13 amino acids. As DNA, the CDR3 is TGCGCCAGCAGCCACCTACTAGTTTCTGAGCAGTTCTTC. It codes for CASSHLLVSEQFF.

This clonotype was found a few times. The gene calls are TRBV20-1 and TRBJ2-3; TRBD2 aligns across 9 bases. The length of the CDR3 is 16 residues. Trimming took 0 bases from V and 8 from J; bases not matched to a gene: 12. Germline CDR1 is DFQATT and CDR2 is SNEGSKA (reference sequence). CDR3 residues: CSARDRAAGGLTTQYF. The CDR3, as DNA: TGCAGTGCTAGAGATCGGGCAGCGGGAGGCCTGACTACGCAGTATTTT.

The V gene is TRBV12-3 or TRBV12-4, the J gene TRBJ2-1, with 9 nucleotides matching TRBD2. The CDR3 spans 15 residues. Losses at the gene ends were 1 base for V and 9 bases for J; bases not matched to a gene: 7. The CDR3 nucleotides are TGTGCCAGCAGTTTAGTCGGTAGCGGGAGCACTGAGCAGTTCTTC. Translated, it gives CASSLVGSGSTEQFF.

This clonotype occurred many times. V gene TRBV10-3 combines with J gene TRBJ1-6; D call uncertain. V gave up 6 bases and J gave up 7 bases, with 16 bases separating them. CDR3 length: 15 amino acids. Per the germline V gene, CDR1 is ENHRY and CDR2 is SYGVKD. The DNA for the CDR3 is TGTGCCATCAGCTCGGAGGGATCTCAGAATTCACCCCTCCACTTT. It encodes CAISSEGSQNSPLHF.

The rearrangement links TRBV4-1 to TRBJ2-3; TRBD1 might be the D (5 bases). From germline, CDR1 is MGHRA and CDR2 YSYEKL. Trimming removed 0 bases at V and 6 bases at J, with 10 bases between. The CDR3 length is 14 residues. The CDR3 here is CASSQEQVRDTQYF. The CDR3 nucleotides read TGCGCCAGCAGCCAAGAACAGGTCAGGGATACGCAGTATTTT.

The chain recombines TRBV19 with TRBJ2-1; D remains unclear. Trimming removed 6 bases from V and 10 bases from J, with 10 bases in between. The CDR3 contains 11 residues. CDR1 is LNHDA, CDR2 SQIVND, per germline (reference sequence). CDR3: CASRELSEQFF. Here the CDR3 DNA reads TGTGCCAGTAGAGAACTAAGCGAGCAGTTCTTC.